The 5 T cell receptor beta chains below all came from one sample that was sequenced in a study of CD8 T cells in ankylosing spondylitis. TCRdb analysed the 5' RACE reads with MiXCR anew, one entry per CDR3 protein. The profile shows some 290,000 distinct CDR3 sequences, around 20% of them singletons. The sample was blood, either unsorted or a sorted T cell fraction (not recorded which). The receptors shown here come from a male donor with ankylosing spondylitis or in good health (not recorded which).

This clonotype has more than one count but fewer than ten. V usage is TRBV12-3 or TRBV12-4 and J usage is TRBJ1-4; D gene ambiguous. V lost 6 bases and J 5 bases, leaving 13 bases between the germline ends. This CDR3 has 14 residues. Here the CDR3 reads CASRNADGNEKLFF. The CDR3 bases are TGTGCCAGCAGGAACGCGGACGGAAATGAAAAACTGTTTTTT.

At least ten counts were recorded for this clonotype. The rearrangement uses TRBV6-5 and TRBJ1-1, with D perhaps TRBD1 (6 bases). Trimming took 0 bases from V and 0 from J, leaving 17 bases between them. This CDR3 spans 18 amino acids. Germline CDR1 and CDR2: MNHEY and SVGAGI. The DNA of the CDR3 is TGTGCCAGCAGTTACTCCCCGGGACAAAGGGGAGTGAACACTGAAGCTTTCTTT. This gives the protein CASSYSPGQRGVNTEAFF.

The V gene is TRBV27, the J gene TRBJ1-6, with D unclear. V was pared by 7 bases and J by 6 bases, with 7 bases between. CDR3 length equals 12 residues. The germline V gene encodes CDR1 MNHEY and CDR2 SMNVEV (reference sequence). The CDR3 spells CASNDRNSPLHF. In DNA form, the CDR3 reads TGTGCCAGCAACGACCGTAATTCACCCCTCCACTTT.

This clonotype was seen ten or more times. The chain is built from TRBV20-1 and TRBJ1-1, with D uncertain. Trimming removed 0 bases at V and 1 base at J, with 0 bases between. Germline CDR1 DFQATT, CDR2 SNEGSKA (reference sequence). This CDR3 is 11 amino acids long. For the CDR3, the DNA is TGCAGTGCTAGAGAGAACACTGAAGCTTTCTTT. Translation: CSARENTEAFF.

The chain recombines TRBV3-1 with TRBJ2-3; TRBD2 aligns across 10 bases. The germline V gene has CDR1 LGHDT and CDR2 YNNKEL (reference sequence). V shed 2 bases and J 2 bases; nucleotides not matched to a gene: 4. This CDR3 is built from 16 residues. The CDR3 sequence: CASSQIAGGYTDTQYF. CDR3 coding DNA: TGTGCCAGCAGCCAAATAGCGGGGGGATACACAGATACGCAGTATTTT.